The rows below give T cell receptor beta chains drawn from one sample of a study of blood T cells in healthy people across ages. TCRdb reanalysed the 5' RACE reads using MiXCR and keeps one entry per CDR3 protein. The data show over 1,500,000 distinct CDR3 sequences, roughly two fifths seen once. Sequences were obtained from blood. The source of these receptors is a human donor in good health. Each CDR3 is given with its conserved first and last residue. D genes are given only for firm matches. Size is stated for part of the rows, as once, few or many counts, or as a class when the clone is expanded.

d_call clone_size j_call v_call cdr3_aa cdr3_nt
NA NA TRBJ2-5 TRBV4-3 CASSQSIAVQETQYF TGCGCCAGCAGCCAATCCATAGCGGTCCAAGAGACCCAGTACTTC
NA many TRBJ1-5 TRBV3-1 CASSQDLNQPQHF TGCGCCAGCAGCCAAGATTTAAATCAGCCCCAGCATTTT
NA once TRBJ2-7 TRBV20-1 CSATLRGQYF TGCAGTGCCACCCTACGAGGGCAGTACTTC
NA NA TRBJ1-2 TRBV12-3/TRBV12-4 CASSSLLDYTF TGTGCCAGCAGCAGCCTACTAGACTACACCTTC
TRBD1 NA TRBJ2-4 TRBV5-5 CVSSLPKDRGIQYF TGTGTCAGCAGCTTACCCAAGGACAGGGGGATTCAGTACTTC
TRBD1 few TRBJ2-4 TRBV27 CASSSPHEGAFKQYF TGTGCCAGCTCCTCCCCCCACGAGGGGGCTTTTAAGCAGTACTTC
NA NA TRBJ1-2 TRBV5-1 CASSLMWAQGYTF TGCGCCAGCAGCTTGATGTGGGCGCAAGGCTACACCTTC
TRBD1 NA TRBJ1-4 TRBV20-1 CSARPTGHEKLFF TGCAGTGCTAGACCGACAGGGCACGAAAAACTGTTTTTT
NA NA TRBJ2-1 TRBV7-7 CASSLGGGLDNGQFF TGTGCTAGCAGCTTAGGGGGGGGCCTCGACAATGGGCAGTTCTTC
TRBD2 once TRBJ2-5 TRBV13 CAAQAGEGETQYF TGCGCCGCACAAGCGGGGGAAGGTGAGACCCAGTACTTC
TRBD2 few TRBJ2-1 TRBV7-8 CASSSGTISYNEQFF TGTGCCAGCAGCTCTGGGACTATCTCCTACAATGAGCAGTTCTTC
NA few TRBJ1-4 TRBV27 CASSLDSEATNEKLFF TGTGCCAGCAGTTTAGACAGTGAGGCAACTAATGAAAAACTGTTTTTT
NA few TRBJ2-5 TRBV6-2/TRBV6-3 CASSYGQARETQYF TGTGCCAGCAGTTACGGTCAAGCCCGCGAGACCCAGTACTTC
NA few TRBJ2-1 TRBV7-2 CASSLNPTAGPYNEQFF TGTGCCAGCAGCTTAAACCCTACGGCGGGACCCTACAATGAGCAGTTCTTC
NA NA TRBJ1-2 TRBV9 CASSVGRASNYGYTF TGTGCCAGCAGCGTAGGCCGGGCTTCCAACTATGGCTACACCTTC
NA NA TRBJ2-1 TRBV7-9 CASRAGLEGHDEQFF TGTGCCAGCAGGGCGGGGTTGGAGGGACACGATGAGCAGTTCTTC
NA NA TRBJ1-1 TRBV2 CARQQGNTEAFF TGTGCCAGACAACAGGGGAACACTGAAGCTTTCTTT
TRBD2 NA TRBJ2-7 TRBV30 CAWSGGGPYEQYF TGTGCCTGGAGTGGCGGGGGACCCTACGAGCAGTACTTC
TRBD1 few TRBJ2-6 TRBV7-8 CASSFGTAVSGANVLTF TGTGCCAGCAGCTTCGGGACAGCGGTCTCTGGGGCCAACGTCCTGACTTTC